This T cell receptor beta chain appears in the sequencing data of a study of neurological immune-mediated disorders. General study results and limits: Private repertoires in all groups were suggested by the finding that expanded clones across subjects shared no CDR3 amino acid sequences. The study found the most TCR clonal expansion in HTLV-1-associated myelopathy and the least in multiple sclerosis, below healthy controls.

This clonotype has at least ten counts. Its specificity is not known. This CDR3 spans 14 amino acids. The junction had 6 bases not matched to a gene; V was cut back by 4 bases and J by 1 base. In germline, CDR1 is DFQATT, CDR2 SNEGSKA (reference sequence). TCRdb independently ran MiXCR on the 5' RACE reads; one entry per CDR3 protein. The sample lists 25,000 to 30,000 distinct CDR3 sequences; more than 10% were seen once. Material for sequencing was PBMCs. The TCR sequence derives from a man aged 60-69 years in good health. This chain joins TRBV20-1 and TRBJ2-7; TRBD1 aligns across 8 bases. CDR3 residues: CSAIDRGLSYEQYF. CDR3 bases: TGCAGTGCTATCGACAGGGGATTGTCCTACGAGCAGTACTTC.